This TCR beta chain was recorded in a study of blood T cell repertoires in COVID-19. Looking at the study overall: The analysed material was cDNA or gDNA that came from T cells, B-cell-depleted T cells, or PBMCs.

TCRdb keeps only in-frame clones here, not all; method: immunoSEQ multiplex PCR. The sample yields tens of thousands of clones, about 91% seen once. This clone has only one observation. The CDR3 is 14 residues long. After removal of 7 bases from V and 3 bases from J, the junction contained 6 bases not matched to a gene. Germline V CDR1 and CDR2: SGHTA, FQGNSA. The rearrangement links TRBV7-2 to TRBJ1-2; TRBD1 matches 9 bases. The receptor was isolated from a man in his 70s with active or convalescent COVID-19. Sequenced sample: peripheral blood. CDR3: CASNLQGAHYGYTF. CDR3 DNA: TGTGCCAGCAACCTACAGGGGGCCCACTATGGCTACACCTTC.